This section outlines one T cell receptor beta chain sequence together with its context. The sample originates from a study of blood T cell repertoires in COVID-19. Study overall: Samples came from the United States, Italy and Spain, spanning acute and convalescent COVID-19. PBMCs, B-cell-depleted T cells, or T cells were the source of the cDNA or gDNA that made up the material.

Per germline, CDR1 SGDLS and CDR2 YYNGEE. The germline V and J ends were trimmed by 0 bases and 7 bases, with 17 bases remaining between them. The CDR3 has 16 amino acids. As handled by the study authors: Using reference gene primer amplification, nucleated cell counts were estimated. Profiling relied on immunoSEQ multiplex PCR, and the TCRdb table lists in-frame clones only, not all of them. V, J and clone size are those of that table, while D and trimming were read from the DNA. The sample lists roughly 260,000 clones, roughly nine tenths occurring once. The rearrangement uses TRBV9 and TRBJ1-3; D perhaps matches TRBD1 (6 bases). The TCR sequence derives from a woman aged 50 to 60 who had recovered from COVID-19. Sequenced material: peripheral blood. Here the CDR3 reads CASSVGGHIRVNTIYF. CDR3 coding DNA: TGTGCCAGCAGCGTAGGGGGACACATTCGGGTTAACACCATATATTTT.